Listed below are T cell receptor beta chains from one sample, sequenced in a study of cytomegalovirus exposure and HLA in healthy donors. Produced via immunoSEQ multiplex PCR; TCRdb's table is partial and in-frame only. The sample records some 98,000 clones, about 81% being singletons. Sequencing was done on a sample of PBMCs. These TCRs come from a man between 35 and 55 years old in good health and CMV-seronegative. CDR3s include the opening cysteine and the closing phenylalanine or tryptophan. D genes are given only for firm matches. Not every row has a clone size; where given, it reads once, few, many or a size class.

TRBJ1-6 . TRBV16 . CASSQSERGNSPLHF TGTGCCAGCAGCCAATCGGAGAGAGGAAATTCACCCCTCCACTTT
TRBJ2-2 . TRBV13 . CASSPGKAGELFF TGTGCCAGCAGCCCCGGGAAGGCCGGGGAGCTGTTTTTT
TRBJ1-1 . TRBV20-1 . CSAILNTEAFF TGCAGTGCTATCTTGAACACTGAAGCTTTCTTT
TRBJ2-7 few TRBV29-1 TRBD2 CSVDPGTTSYEQYF TGCAGCGTTGATCCCGGGACTACAAGCTACGAGCAGTACTTC
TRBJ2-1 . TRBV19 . CASSRYKAGHSSDEQFF TGTGCCAGTAGTCGTTATAAGGCGGGCCATTCTAGCGATGAGCAGTTCTTC
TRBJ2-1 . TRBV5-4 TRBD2 CASSLGGRGGDNEQFF TGTGCCAGCAGCTTGGGAGGGCGCGGGGGAGACAATGAGCAGTTCTTC
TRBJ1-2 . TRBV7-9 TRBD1 CASSSGQSNYGYTF TGTGCCAGCAGCTCGGGACAGTCTAACTATGGCTACACCTTC
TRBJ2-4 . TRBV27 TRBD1 CASSPGTGLAKNIQYF TGTGCCAGCAGTCCCGGGACAGGTCTAGCCAAAAACATTCAGTACTTC
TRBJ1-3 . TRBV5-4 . CASSSSEGNTIYF TGTGCCAGCAGCTCATCGGAGGGAAACACCATATATTTT
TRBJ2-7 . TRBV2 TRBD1 CASSLDRDRDSYEQYF TGTGCCAGCAGTCTTGACCGGGACAGGGATTCCTACGAGCAGTACTTC
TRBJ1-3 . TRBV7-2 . CASSPRRGTGNTIYF TGTGCCAGCAGCCCGAGAAGGGGTACTGGAAACACCATATATTTT
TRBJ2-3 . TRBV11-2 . CASSLVSGPRRWDTQYF TGTGCCAGCAGCTTAGTTTCTGGGCCCCGCCGGTGGGATACGCAGTATTTT
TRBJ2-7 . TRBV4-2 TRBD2 CASSPTGTSGGYEQYF TGTGCCAGCAGCCCTACCGGGACTAGCGGGGGCTACGAGCAGTACTTC
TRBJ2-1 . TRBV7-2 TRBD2 CASSRGGSSYNEQFF TGTGCCAGCAGCCGCGGGGGAAGCTCCTACAATGAGCAGTTCTTC
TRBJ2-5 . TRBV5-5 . CASSLHPQETQYF TGTGCCAGCAGCTTGCATCCCCAAGAGACCCAGTACTTC
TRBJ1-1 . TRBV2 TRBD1 CASSDARGLTEAFF TGTGCCAGCTCAGACGCCAGGGGGCTGACTGAAGCTTTCTTT
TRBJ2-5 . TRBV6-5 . CASSYGYEEQETQYF TGTGCCAGCAGTTATGGGTATGAGGAACAAGAGACCCAGTACTTC
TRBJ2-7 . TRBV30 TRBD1 CAWTPGRGPYEQYF TGTGCCTGGACCCCGGGAAGGGGGCCCTACGAGCAGTACTTC
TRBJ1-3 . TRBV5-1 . CASSEGSSGNTIYF TGCGCCAGCAGTGAGGGAAGCTCTGGAAACACCATATATTTT
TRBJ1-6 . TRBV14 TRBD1 CASSPRQGSANSPLHF TGTGCCAGCAGCCCACGACAGGGGTCGGCCAATTCACCCCTCCACTTT
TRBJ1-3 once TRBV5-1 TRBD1 CASSTGQGDTIYF TGCGCCAGCAGCACAGGACAGGGAGACACCATATATTTT
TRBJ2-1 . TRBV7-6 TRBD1 CASSLGWRETGAPGGQFF TGTGCCAGCAGCTTAGGTTGGCGCGAGACAGGGGCTCCTGGTGGGCAGTTCTTC
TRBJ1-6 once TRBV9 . CASSPQEGEVSSPLHF TGTGCCAGCAGCCCACAAGAAGGGGAGGTCAGTTCACCCCTCCACTTT
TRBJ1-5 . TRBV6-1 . CASRPEGTNQPQHF TGTGCCAGCCGACCCGAGGGTACGAATCAGCCCCAGCATTTT
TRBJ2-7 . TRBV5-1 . CASSSYSSYEQYF TGCGCCAGCAGCAGTTACAGTTCCTACGAGCAGTACTTC
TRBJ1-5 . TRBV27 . CASSGGHSNQPQHF TGTGCCAGCAGTGGAGGGCATAGCAATCAGCCCCAGCATTTT
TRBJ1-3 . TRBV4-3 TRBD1 CASSQVQGALGNTIYF TGCGCCAGCAGCCAGGTACAGGGGGCTCTGGGAAACACCATATATTTT
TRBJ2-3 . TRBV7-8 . CASSSPVTGGPTDTQYF TGTGCCAGCAGCTCACCAGTGACCGGGGGGCCGACAGATACGCAGTATTTT
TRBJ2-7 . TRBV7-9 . CSSSLGGYEQYF TGTTCCAGCAGCTTGGGAGGCTACGAGCAGTACTTC
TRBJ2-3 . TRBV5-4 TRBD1 CASSRGGTGGTDTQYF TGTGCCAGCAGTCGTGGCGGGACAGGGGGAACAGATACGCAGTATTTT
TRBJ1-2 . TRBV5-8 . CASSLDNYGYTF TGTGCCAGCAGCCTAGACAACTATGGCTACACCTTC
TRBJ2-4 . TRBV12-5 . CASGLVQDTLAKNIQYF TGTGCTAGTGGTTTGGTACAGGACACCTTAGCCAAAAACATTCAGTACTTC
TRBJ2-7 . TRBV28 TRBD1 CASRPRDRVYEQYF TGTGCCAGCAGGCCCCGGGACAGGGTATACGAGCAGTACTTC
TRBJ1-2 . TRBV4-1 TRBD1 CASSLGTVTDGYTF TGCGCCAGCAGCCTCGGGACAGTAACGGATGGCTACACCTTC
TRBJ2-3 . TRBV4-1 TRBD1 CASSPRGYDTQYF TGCGCCAGCAGCCCCAGGGGGTATGATACGCAGTATTTT
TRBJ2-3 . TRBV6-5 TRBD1 CASSTTGGMADTQYF TGTGCCAGCAGCACGACAGGGGGCATGGCAGATACGCAGTATTTT
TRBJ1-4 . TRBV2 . CASSDRGSTVTFKKLFF TGTGCCAGCAGTGACCGGGGAAGTACGGTCACGTTTAAAAAACTGTTTTTT
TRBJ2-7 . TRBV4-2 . CASSQVRGGGYEQYF TGTGCCAGCAGCCAAGTCCGGGGTGGGGGCTACGAGCAGTACTTC
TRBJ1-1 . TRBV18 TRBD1 CASSYDRETEAFF TGTGCCAGCTCATATGACAGGGAAACTGAAGCTTTCTTT
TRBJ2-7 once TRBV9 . CASSVGIGAYEQYF TGTGCCAGCAGCGTAGGAATAGGGGCGTACGAGCAGTACTTC
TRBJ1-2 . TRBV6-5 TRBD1 CASSKRQGLGYGYTF TGTGCCAGCAGCAAGAGACAGGGGCTAGGCTATGGCTACACCTTC
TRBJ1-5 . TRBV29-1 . CSVERGGRDQPQHF TGCAGCGTTGAGCGGGGGGGAAGGGATCAGCCCCAGCATTTT
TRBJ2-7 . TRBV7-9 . CSSSGTAYEQYF TGTTCCAGCAGCGGGACAGCCTACGAGCAGTACTTC
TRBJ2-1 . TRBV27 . CASSPRTLSHEQFF TGTGCCAGCAGTCCCCGGACTCTTTCACATGAGCAGTTCTTC
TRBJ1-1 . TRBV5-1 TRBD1 CASSLARQGYLNTEAFF TGCGCCAGCAGCTTGGCTCGACAGGGTTACTTGAACACTGAAGCTTTCTTT
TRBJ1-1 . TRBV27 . CASSLSGRVSTEAFF TGTGCCAGCAGTTTATCTGGCAGGGTAAGCACTGAAGCTTTCTTT
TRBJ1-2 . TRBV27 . CASSLSYQDLRGGYTF TGTGCCAGCAGTTTATCATACCAGGACCTAAGAGGGGGCTACACCTTC
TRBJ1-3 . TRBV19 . CASSISQGTSGNTIYF TGTGCCAGTAGTATTTCACAGGGTACGTCTGGAAACACCATATATTTT
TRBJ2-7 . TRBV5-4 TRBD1 CASSLDRGNYEQYF TGTGCCAGCAGCTTGGACAGGGGGAACTACGAGCAGTACTTC
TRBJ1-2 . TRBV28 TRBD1 CASSFLGGQGPFGYTF TGTGCCAGCAGTTTCCTAGGGGGACAGGGACCTTTCGGCTACACCTTC
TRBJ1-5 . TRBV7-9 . CASSLFNQPQHF TGTGCCAGCAGCCTGTTCAATCAGCCCCAGCATTTT
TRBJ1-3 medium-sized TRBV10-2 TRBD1 CASRDRGGNTIYF TGCGCCAGCAGAGACAGGGGCGGAAACACCATATATTTT
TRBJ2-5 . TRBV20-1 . CSARGPETQYF TGCAGTGCTAGAGGTCCGGAGACCCAGTACTTC